The 7 T cell receptor beta chains listed next were all sequenced from one sample in a study of type 1 and type 2 diabetes patients. Amplification started from genomic DNA. Multiplex PCR with 30 forward and 13 reverse primers amplified the TCR beta CDR3. TCRdb independently ran MiXCR on the multiplex PCR reads; one entry per CDR3 protein. The table lists about 290,000 distinct CDR3 sequences, around 47% of them singletons. The specimen sequenced was peripheral blood mononuclear cells (PBMCs). The receptors originated from a man in his late teens or twenties with type 2 diabetes.

This sequence joins TRBV12-3 or TRBV12-4 and TRBJ2-1; either TRBD1 or TRBD2 may supply D (7 bases each). Trimming shortened V by 11 bases and J by 6 bases, and 17 bases separated the two germline ends. The CDR3 loop spans 13 amino acids. The CDR3 DNA is TGTGCCTCAGGGGGGGGGGCCTTCAATGAGCAGTTCTTC. Protein sequence: CASGGGAFNEQFF.

The chain combines TRBV10-2 with TRBJ1-5; no reliable D call. The CDR3 runs 15 residues. The germline gives CDR1 WSHSY, CDR2 SAAADI. V gave up 2 bases and J gave up 2 bases, with 10 bases separating them. For the CDR3, the DNA is TGCGCCAGCAGTGAGGAAGGGCTAGGCAATCAGCCCCAGCATTTT. It is translated as CASSEEGLGNQPQHF.

The rearrangement uses TRBV20-1 and TRBJ2-2; TRBD2 aligns across 14 bases. The CDR3 runs 14 residues. Germline assignment: CDR1 DFQATT and CDR2 SNEGSKA (reference sequence). Losses at the gene ends were 3 bases for V and 6 bases for J; bases not matched to a gene: 0. CDR3: CSARGLAGAGELFF. The DNA for the CDR3 is TGCAGTGCTAGGGGACTAGCGGGAGCCGGGGAGCTGTTTTTT.

This rearrangement joins TRBV20-1 to TRBJ1-6; D unresolved. Germline lookup yields CDR1 DFQATT and CDR2 SNEGSKA (reference sequence). This CDR3 is built from 15 residues. V lost 1 base, J lost 9 bases, and 16 bases lay in between. The CDR3 nucleotides are TGCAGTGCTAGAGCCGATAGTGTCACCGGTTCACCCCTCCACTTT. It specifies CSARADSVTGSPLHF.

This rearrangement joins TRBV10-3 to TRBJ1-1; a possible D gene is TRBD1 (5 bases). The V gene lost 7 bases and the J gene lost 6 bases, with 12 bases spanning the gap. The CDR3 extends over 12 amino acids. Germline CDR1 is ENHRY and CDR2 is SYGVKD. The CDR3 sequence is CAIKRGGAEAFF. The CDR3, as DNA: TGTGCCATCAAGAGGGGAGGGGCTGAAGCTTTCTTT.

This rearrangement joins TRBV6-6 to TRBJ2-1; D call uncertain. V was clipped by 5 bases and J by 12 bases, with 11 bases between them. The CDR3 is 11 residues long. Germline V lookup: CDR1 MNHNY, CDR2 SVGAGI (reference sequence). This CDR3 reads CASSESLAQFF. CDR3 in DNA: TGTGCCAGCAGTGAGTCGTTGGCGCAGTTCTTC.

This clonotype was seen more than once but under ten times. The chain has TRBV12-3 or TRBV12-4 and TRBJ1-1; D is unresolved. Trimming took off 6 bases at V and 1 base at J, with 12 bases between the two ends. This CDR3 contains 14 residues. CDR3 sequence reads: CASRTGAANTEAFF. The CDR3 DNA sequence: TGTGCCAGCAGGACCGGTGCGGCGAACACTGAAGCTTTCTTT.